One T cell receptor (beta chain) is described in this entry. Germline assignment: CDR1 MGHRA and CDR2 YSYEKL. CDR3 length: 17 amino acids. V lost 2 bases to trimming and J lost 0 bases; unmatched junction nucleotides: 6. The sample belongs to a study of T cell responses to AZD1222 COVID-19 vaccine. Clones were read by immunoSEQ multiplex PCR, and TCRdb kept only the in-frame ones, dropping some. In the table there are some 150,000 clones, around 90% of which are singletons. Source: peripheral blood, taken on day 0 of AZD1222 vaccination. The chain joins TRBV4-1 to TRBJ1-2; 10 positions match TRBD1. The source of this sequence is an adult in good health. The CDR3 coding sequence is TGCGCCAGCAGCCAAAGGGACAGGGGCACAACTAACTATGGCTACACCTTC. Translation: CASSQRDRGTTNYGYTF.